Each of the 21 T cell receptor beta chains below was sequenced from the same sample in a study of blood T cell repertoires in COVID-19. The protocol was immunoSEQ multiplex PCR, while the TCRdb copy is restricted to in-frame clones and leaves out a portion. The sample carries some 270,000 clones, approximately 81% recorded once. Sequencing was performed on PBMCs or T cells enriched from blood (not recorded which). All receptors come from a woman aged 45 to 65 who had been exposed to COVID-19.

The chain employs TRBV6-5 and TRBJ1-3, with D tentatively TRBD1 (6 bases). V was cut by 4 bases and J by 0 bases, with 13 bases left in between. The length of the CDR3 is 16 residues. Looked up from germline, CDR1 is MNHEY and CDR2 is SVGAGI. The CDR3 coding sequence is TGTGCCAGCAGTTCCGGACAGTTTAACTCTGGAAACACCATATATTTT. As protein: CASSSGQFNSGNTIYF.

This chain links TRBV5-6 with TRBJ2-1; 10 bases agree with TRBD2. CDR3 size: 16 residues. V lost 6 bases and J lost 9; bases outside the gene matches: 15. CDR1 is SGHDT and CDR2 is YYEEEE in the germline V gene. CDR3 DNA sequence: TGTGCCAGCACCCGGCGAGCGGGGGGGTACGTCGGTGAGCAGTTCTTC. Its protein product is CASTRRAGGYVGEQFF.

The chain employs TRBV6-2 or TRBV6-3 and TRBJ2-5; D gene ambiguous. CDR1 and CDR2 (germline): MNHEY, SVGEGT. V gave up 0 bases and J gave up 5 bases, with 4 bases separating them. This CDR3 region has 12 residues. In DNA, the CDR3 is TGTGCCAGCAGTTACTCGCAGGAGACCCAGTACTTC. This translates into CASSYSQETQYF.

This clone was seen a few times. The CDR3, as DNA: TGTGCCTGGAGCATAGGGACTAGCGGACGAGAGACCCAGTACTTC. Protein product: CAWSIGTSGRETQYF. The chain couples TRBV30 to TRBJ2-5, with 11 nucleotides matching TRBD2. The CDR3 has 15 residues. V trimming: 3 bases; J trimming: 4 bases; junction bases outside the gene matches: 7. Germline V CDR1 and CDR2: GTSNPN, SVGIG (reference sequence).

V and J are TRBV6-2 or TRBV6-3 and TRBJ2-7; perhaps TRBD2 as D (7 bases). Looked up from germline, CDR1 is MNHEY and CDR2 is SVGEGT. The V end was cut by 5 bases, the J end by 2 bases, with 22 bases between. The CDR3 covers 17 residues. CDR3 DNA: TGTGCCAGCAGTCACCCTCACCTGGGGGGGCCTCCCTACGAGCAGTACTTC. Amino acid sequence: CASSHPHLGGPPYEQYF.

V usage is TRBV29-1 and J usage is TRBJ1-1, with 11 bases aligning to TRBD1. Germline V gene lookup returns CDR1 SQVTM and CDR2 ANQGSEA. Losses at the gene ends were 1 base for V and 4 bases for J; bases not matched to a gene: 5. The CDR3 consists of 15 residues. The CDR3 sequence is CSVEAYGTGGTEAFF. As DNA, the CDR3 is TGCAGCGTTGAAGCATACGGGACAGGGGGCACTGAAGCTTTCTTT.

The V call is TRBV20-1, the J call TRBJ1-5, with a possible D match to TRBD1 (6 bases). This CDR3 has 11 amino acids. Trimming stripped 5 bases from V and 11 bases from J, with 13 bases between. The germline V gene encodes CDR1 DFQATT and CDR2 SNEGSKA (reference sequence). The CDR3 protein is CSAEQGSAQHF. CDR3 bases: TGCAGTGCTGAACAGGGTTCGGCCCAGCATTTT.

The CDR3 spells CASSATGAYEQYF. In nucleotides, the CDR3 is TGTGCCAGCTCAGCCACCGGAGCTTACGAGCAGTACTTC. The rearrangement links TRBV18 to TRBJ2-7; D gene uncertain. Germline lookup yields CDR1 KGHSH and CDR2 LQKENI. Trimming took 5 bases from V and 4 from J, leaving 12 bases between them. The CDR3 extends over 13 amino acids. Filled out from reference TRBV18 and TRBJ2-7, the complete variable domain reads NAGVMQNPRHLVRRRGQEARLRCSPMKGHSHVYWYRQLPEEGLKFMVYLQKENIIDESGMPKERFSAEFPKEGPSILRIQQVVRGDSAAYFCASSATGAYEQYFGPGTRLTVT.

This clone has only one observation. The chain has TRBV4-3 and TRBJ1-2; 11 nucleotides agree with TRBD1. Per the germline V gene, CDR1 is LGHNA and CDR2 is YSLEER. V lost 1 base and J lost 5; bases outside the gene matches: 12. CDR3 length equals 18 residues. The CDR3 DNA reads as TGCGCCAGCAGCCAAGCTCCATTCGGACAGGGGGCAGGGTATGGCTACACCTTC. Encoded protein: CASSQAPFGQGAGYGYTF.

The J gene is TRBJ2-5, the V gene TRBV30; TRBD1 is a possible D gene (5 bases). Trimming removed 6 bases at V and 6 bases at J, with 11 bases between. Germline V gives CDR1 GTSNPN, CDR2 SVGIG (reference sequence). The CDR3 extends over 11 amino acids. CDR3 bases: TGTGCCTGTCAGGGTTTGAAGACCCAGTACTTC. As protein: CACQGLKTQYF.

In nucleotides, the CDR3 is TGTGCCAGCAGCTTAAGGGCCCGACAGGGGGTGATCGGTCAGCCCCAGCATTTT. The encoded protein is CASSLRARQGVIGQPQHF. The chain is built from TRBV7-2 and TRBJ1-5; 9 nucleotides line up with TRBD1. Germline CDR1 reads SGHTA; CDR2 reads FQGNSA. CDR3 length: 18 amino acids. Trimming at V came to 2 bases and at J to 6 bases, leaving 14 bases not matched to a gene.

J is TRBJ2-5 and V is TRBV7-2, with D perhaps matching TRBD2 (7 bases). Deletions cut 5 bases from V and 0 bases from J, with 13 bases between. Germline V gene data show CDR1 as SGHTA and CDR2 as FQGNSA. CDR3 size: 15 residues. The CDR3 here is CASSPRGAYQETQYF. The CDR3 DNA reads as TGTGCCAGCAGCCCCCGGGGGGCGTACCAAGAGACCCAGTACTTC.

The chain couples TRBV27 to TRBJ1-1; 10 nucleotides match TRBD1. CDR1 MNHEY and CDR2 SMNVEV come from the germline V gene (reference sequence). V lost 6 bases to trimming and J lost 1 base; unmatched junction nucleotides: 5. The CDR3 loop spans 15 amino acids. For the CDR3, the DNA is TGTGCCAGCAGCCCAAGGACAGGGGGGAACACTGAAGCTTTCTTT. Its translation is CASSPRTGGNTEAFF.

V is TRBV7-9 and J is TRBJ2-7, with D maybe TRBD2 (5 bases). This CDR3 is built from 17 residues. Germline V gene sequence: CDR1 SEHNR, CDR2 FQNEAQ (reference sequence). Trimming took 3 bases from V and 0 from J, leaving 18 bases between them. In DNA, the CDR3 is TGTGCCAGCAGCTTTGGGTTGAGCGGCATCAGCTCCTACGAGCAGTACTTC. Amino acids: CASSFGLSGISSYEQYF.

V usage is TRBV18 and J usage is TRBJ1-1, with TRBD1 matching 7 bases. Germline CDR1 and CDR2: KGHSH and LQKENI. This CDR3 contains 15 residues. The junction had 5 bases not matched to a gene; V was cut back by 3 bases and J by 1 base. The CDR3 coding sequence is TGTGCCAGCTCACCGACAGGGTTGGGGAACACTGAAGCTTTCTTT. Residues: CASSPTGLGNTEAFF.

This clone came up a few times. The CDR3 region is CASQEGESTEAFF. CDR3 in DNA: TGCGCCTCCCAAGAGGGAGAAAGCACTGAAGCTTTCTTT. The rearrangement links TRBV10-1 to TRBJ1-1; D gene ambiguous. The CDR3 is made up of 13 amino acids. Looked up from germline, CDR1 is WNHNN and CDR2 is SYGVQD (reference sequence). Trimming removed 11 bases from V and 4 bases from J, with 17 bases in between.

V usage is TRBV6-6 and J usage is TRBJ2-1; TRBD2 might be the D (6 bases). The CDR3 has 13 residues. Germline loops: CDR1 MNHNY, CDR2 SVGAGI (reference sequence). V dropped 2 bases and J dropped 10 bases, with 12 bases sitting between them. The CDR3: CASSYVSSGEQFF. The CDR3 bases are TGTGCCAGCAGTTACGTGTCCAGCGGGGAGCAGTTCTTC.

The DNA of the CDR3 is TGTGCCAGTAGTATTTCTAGCGCCAACAATGAGCAGTTCTTC. Its translation is CASSISSANNEQFF. The J gene is TRBJ2-1, the V gene TRBV19; a weak D match, TRBD2 (6 bases). The V end was cut by 3 bases, the J end by 5 bases, with 11 bases between. The CDR3 is 14 amino acids. Germline V lookup: CDR1 LNHDA, CDR2 SQIVND (reference sequence).

The CDR3 DNA is TGCGCCAGCGGAACAGGGGCTGGGGCCAACGTCCTGACTTTC. It specifies CASGTGAGANVLTF. V and J are TRBV5-1 and TRBJ2-6, with TRBD1 identical over 7 bases. Trimming cost V 7 bases and J 2 bases; bases outside gene matches: 3. Germline V gene lookup returns CDR1 SGHRS and CDR2 YFSETQ. CDR3 length: 14 amino acids. The variable domain in full, with the rest retrieved from reference TRBV5-1 and TRBJ2-6, is KAGVTQTPRYLIKTRGQQVTLSCSPISGHRSVSWYQQTPGQGLQFLFEYFSETQRNKGNFPGRFSGRQFSNSRSEMNVSTLELGDSALYLCASGTGAGANVLTFGAGSRLTVL.

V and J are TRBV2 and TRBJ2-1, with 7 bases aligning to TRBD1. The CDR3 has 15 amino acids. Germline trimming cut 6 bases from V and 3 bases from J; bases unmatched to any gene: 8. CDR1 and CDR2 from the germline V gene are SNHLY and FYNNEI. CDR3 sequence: CASRLDRVGYNEQFF. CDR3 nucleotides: TGTGCCAGCAGGCTCGACAGGGTTGGCTACAATGAGCAGTTCTTC. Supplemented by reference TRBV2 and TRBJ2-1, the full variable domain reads EPEVTQTPSHQVTQMGQEVILRCVPISNHLYFYWYRQILGQKVEFLVSFYNNEISEKSEIFDDQFSVERPDGSNFTLKIRSTKLEDSAMYFCASRLDRVGYNEQFFGPGTRLTVL.

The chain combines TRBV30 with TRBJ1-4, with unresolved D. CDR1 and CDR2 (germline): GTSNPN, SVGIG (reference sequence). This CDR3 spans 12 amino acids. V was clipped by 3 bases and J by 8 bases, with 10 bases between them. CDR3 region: CAWSPAREKLFF. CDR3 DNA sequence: TGTGCCTGGAGCCCTGCGAGGGAAAAACTGTTTTTT.